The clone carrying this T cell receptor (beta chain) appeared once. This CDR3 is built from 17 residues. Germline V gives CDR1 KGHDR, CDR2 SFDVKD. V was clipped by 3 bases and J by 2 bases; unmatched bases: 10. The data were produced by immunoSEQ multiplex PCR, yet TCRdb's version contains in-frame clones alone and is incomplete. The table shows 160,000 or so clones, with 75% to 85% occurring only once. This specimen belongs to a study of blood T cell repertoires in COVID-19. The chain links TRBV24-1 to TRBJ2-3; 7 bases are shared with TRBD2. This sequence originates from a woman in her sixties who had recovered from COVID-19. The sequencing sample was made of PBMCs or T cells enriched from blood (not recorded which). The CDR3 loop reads CATSDPPGRGTTDTQYF. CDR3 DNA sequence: TGTGCCACCAGTGATCCCCCCGGGCGGGGGACCACAGATACGCAGTATTTT.